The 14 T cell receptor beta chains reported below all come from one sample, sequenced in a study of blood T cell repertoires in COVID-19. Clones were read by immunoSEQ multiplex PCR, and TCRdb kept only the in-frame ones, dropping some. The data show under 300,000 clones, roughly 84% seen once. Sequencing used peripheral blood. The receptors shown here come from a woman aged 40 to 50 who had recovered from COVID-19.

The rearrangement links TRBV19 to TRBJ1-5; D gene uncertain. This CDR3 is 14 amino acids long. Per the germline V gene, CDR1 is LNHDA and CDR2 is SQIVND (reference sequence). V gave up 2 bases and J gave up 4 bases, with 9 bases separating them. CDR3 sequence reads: CASSIWRINQPQHF. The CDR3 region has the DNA TGTGCCAGTAGTATATGGCGGATAAATCAGCCCCAGCATTTT.

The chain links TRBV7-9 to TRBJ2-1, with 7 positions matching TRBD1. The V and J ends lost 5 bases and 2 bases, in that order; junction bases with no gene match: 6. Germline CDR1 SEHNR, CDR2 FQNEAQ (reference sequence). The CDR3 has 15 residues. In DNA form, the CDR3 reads TGTGCCAGCAGCCCTTCGGGACAGCCCTACAATGAGCAGTTCTTC. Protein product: CASSPSGQPYNEQFF.

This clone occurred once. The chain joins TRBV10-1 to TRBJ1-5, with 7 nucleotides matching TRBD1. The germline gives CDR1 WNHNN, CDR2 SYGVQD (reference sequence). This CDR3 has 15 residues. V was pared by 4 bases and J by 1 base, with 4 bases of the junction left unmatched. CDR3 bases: TGCGCCAGCAGTGGACCGACAGGGAGCAATCAGCCCCAGCATTTT. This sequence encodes CASSGPTGSNQPQHF.

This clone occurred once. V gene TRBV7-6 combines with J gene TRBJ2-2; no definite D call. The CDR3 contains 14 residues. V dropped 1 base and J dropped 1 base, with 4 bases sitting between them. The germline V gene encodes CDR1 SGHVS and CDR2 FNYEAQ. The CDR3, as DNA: TGTGCCAGCAGCTTAGTTAGGAACACCGGGGAGCTGTTTTTT. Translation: CASSLVRNTGELFF.

CDR3 sequence reads: CSARTSGGATAYNEQFF. The CDR3 DNA reads as TGCAGCGCCCGGACTAGCGGGGGGGCGACGGCCTACAATGAGCAGTTCTTC. This rearrangement joins TRBV29-1 to TRBJ2-1; 15 nucleotides match TRBD2. Per the germline V gene, CDR1 is SQVTM and CDR2 is ANQGSEA. Unmatched junction bases numbered 9, after V lost 7 bases and J lost 2 bases. CDR3 size: 17 residues.

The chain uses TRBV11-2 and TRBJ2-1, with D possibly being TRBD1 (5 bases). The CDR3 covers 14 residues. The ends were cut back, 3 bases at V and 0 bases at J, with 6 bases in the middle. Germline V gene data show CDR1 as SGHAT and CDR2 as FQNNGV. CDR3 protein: CASSFQGSYNEQFF. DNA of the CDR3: TGTGCCAGCAGCTTTCAGGGCTCCTACAATGAGCAGTTCTTC.

This CDR3 is CASSYTGGESKVQFF. CDR3 bases: TGTGCCAGCAGCTATACAGGGGGCGAGTCGAAGGTGCAGTTCTTC. The rearrangement uses TRBV13 and TRBJ2-1; 9 bases agree with TRBD1. This CDR3 has 15 amino acids. Trimming removed 4 bases from V and 12 bases from J; junction bases left unmatched: 13. Looked up from germline, CDR1 is PRHDT and CDR2 is FYEKMQ (reference sequence).

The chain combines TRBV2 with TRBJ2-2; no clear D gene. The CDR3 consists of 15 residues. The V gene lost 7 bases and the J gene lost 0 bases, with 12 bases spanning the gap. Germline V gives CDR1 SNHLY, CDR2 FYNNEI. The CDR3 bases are TGTGCCAGCAAAGAGGTGACGACGAACACCGGGGAGCTGTTTTTT. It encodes CASKEVTTNTGELFF.

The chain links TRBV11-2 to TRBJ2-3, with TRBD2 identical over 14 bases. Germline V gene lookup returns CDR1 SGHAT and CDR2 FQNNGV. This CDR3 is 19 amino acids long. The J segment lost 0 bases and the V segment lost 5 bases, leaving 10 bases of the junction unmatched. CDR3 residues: CASSLTPRTSGGSTDTQYF. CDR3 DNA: TGTGCCAGCAGCCTTACACCCCGGACTAGCGGGGGGAGCACAGATACGCAGTATTTT.

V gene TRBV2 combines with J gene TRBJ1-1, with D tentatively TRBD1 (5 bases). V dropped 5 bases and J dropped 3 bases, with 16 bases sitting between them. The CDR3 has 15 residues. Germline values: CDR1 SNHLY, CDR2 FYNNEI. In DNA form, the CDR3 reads TGTGCCAGCAGTAAAGGGAGATTACAGGACACTGAAGCTTTCTTT. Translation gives CASSKGRLQDTEAFF.

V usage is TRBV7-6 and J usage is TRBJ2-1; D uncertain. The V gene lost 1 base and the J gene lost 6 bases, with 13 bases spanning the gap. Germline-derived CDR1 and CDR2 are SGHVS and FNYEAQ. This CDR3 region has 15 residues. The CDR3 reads CASSLEIVSRNEQFF. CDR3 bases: TGTGCCAGCAGCTTAGAAATCGTTAGCCGCAATGAGCAGTTCTTC.

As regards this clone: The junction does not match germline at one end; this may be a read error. The CDR3 coding sequence is TGTGCCAGCAGCTTCGGACAGGGCTACGAGCAGTGCTTC. Translated: CASSFGQGYEQCF. V and J are TRBV11-3 and TRBJ2-7, with 8 bases lining up with TRBD1. The germline V gene encodes CDR1 SGHNT and CDR2 YENEEA. This CDR3 region has 13 residues. Complete variable domain (other parts from reference TRBV11-3 and TRBJ2-7): EAGVVQSPRYKIIEKKQPVAFWCNPISGHNTLYWYLQNLGQGPELLIRYENEEAVDDSQLPKDRFSAERLKGVDSTLKIQPAELGDSAVYLCASSFGQGYEQCFGPGTRLTVT.

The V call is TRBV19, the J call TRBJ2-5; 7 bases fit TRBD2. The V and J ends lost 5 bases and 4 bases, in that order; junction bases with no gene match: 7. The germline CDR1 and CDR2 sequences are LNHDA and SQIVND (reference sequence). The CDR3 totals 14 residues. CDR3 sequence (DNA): TGTGCCAGTAGTTCCCGGGGAGGGGCAGAGACCCAGTACTTC. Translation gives CASSSRGGAETQYF.

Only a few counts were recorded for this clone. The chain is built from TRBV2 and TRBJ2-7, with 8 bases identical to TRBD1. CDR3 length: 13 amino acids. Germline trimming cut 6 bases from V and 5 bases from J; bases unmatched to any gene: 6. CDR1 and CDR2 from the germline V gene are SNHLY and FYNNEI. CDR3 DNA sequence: TGTGCCAGCAGGGGACAGGTTGGCAACGAGCAGTACTTC. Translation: CASRGQVGNEQYF.